The 19 T cell receptor beta chains presented below share a single source sample, sequenced in a study of T cells in Graves' hyperthyroidism and ophthalmopathy. What was amplified from RNA transcripts were TCR beta CDR3 regions. Using the HTBI primer set, a first-round RT-PCR was run on the TCR CDR3. TCRdb reprocessed the multiplex PCR reads via MiXCR and lists one record per CDR3 protein. The sample includes approximately 700,000 distinct CDR3 sequences, 45% of them seen just once. Input material: peripheral blood or thyroid tissue (not recorded which). These receptors were taken from an adult man with Graves' disease, either hyperthyroidism or ophthalmopathy (not recorded which).

The sample holds a few counts of this clonotype. This may be a read error, as it is one base from a much larger clone. The rearrangement uses TRBV12-3 or TRBV12-4 and TRBJ1-2; D possibly corresponds to TRBD1 (5 bases). The CDR3 loop spans 16 amino acids. The V end lost 5 bases, the J end lost 3 bases, and 19 bases lay between the germline ends. CDR3 sequence reads: CASSDRDLKEDYGYTF. CDR3 sequence (DNA): TGTGCCAGCAGTGACCGGGACCTTAAAGAGGACTATGGCTACACCTTC.

This clonotype turned up a few times. This chain joins TRBV2 and TRBJ1-5, with unresolved D. CDR1 and CDR2 (germline): SNHLY, FYNNEI. V was pared by 5 bases and J by 2 bases, with 13 bases between. The length of the CDR3 is 15 residues. The CDR3 sequence: CASSPAGAGNQPQHF. In nucleotides, the CDR3 is TGTGCCAGCAGTCCGGCGGGAGCGGGCAATCAGCCCCAGCATTTT.

The chain recombines TRBV20-1 with TRBJ1-5; D call uncertain. V gave up 3 bases and J gave up 2 bases, with 14 bases separating them. The germline gives CDR1 DFQATT, CDR2 SNEGSKA (reference sequence). The CDR3 totals 15 residues. CDR3 sequence reads: CSASFLVMGNQPQHF. CDR3 nucleotides: TGCAGTGCTAGTTTCCTGGTCATGGGCAATCAGCCCCAGCATTTT.

V gene TRBV20-1 combines with J gene TRBJ2-6; perhaps TRBD1 as D (6 bases). The CDR3 has 16 residues. V was cut by 6 bases and J by 4 bases, with 19 bases left in between. The germline V gene has CDR1 DFQATT and CDR2 SNEGSKA (reference sequence). The CDR3 bases are TGCAGTGCAAAGGGCAGGGGCATGAGCGGGGCCAACGTCCTGACTTTC. Translating gives CSAKGRGMSGANVLTF.

This clonotype appeared many times. The V call is TRBV25-1, the J call TRBJ2-5; D is ambiguous. Between the trimmed V and J ends, which lost 2 bases and 2 bases, there was a span of 12 bases. CDR3 size: 15 residues. Looked up from germline, CDR1 is MGHDK and CDR2 is SYGVNS. The CDR3 loop reads CASSEGHRIQETQYF. In nucleotides, the CDR3 is TGTGCCAGCAGTGAAGGTCATAGAATTCAAGAGACCCAGTACTTC.

There are a few counts of this clonotype. V is TRBV10-3 and J is TRBJ2-3; D might be TRBD2 (6 bases). Germline V gives CDR1 ENHRY, CDR2 SYGVKD. V was shortened by 6 bases and J by 2 bases, with 9 bases between the two germline ends. This CDR3 comprises 13 residues. The CDR3 DNA reads TGTGCCATCAGACGGGAGTACACAGATACGCAGTATTTT. This codes for CAIRREYTDTQYF.

The V gene is TRBV29-1, the J gene TRBJ2-6, with D hard to call. The germline V gene encodes CDR1 SQVTM and CDR2 ANQGSEA. The length of the CDR3 is 13 residues. Trimming took off 5 bases at V and 0 bases at J, with 5 bases between the two ends. This chain's CDR3 is CSVYVSGANVLTF. The CDR3 bases are TGCAGCGTTTACGTCTCTGGGGCCAACGTCCTGACTTTC.

The V gene is TRBV7-4, the J gene TRBJ1-2; D perhaps matches TRBD1 (5 bases). Germline CDR1 reads SGHVT; CDR2 reads SQSDAQ. V was pared by 0 bases and J by 0 bases, with 14 bases between. The CDR3 is 17 amino acids. DNA of the CDR3: TGTGCCAGCAGCTTAGCCATAGAGGGGACCGCTAACTATGGCTACACCTTC. Translating it yields CASSLAIEGTANYGYTF.

The chain recombines TRBV24-1 with TRBJ2-7; TRBD1 agrees at 7 bases. J gave up 6 bases and V 4 bases, and 14 bases lay outside the gene matches. This CDR3 has 16 amino acids. Germline lookup yields CDR1 KGHDR and CDR2 SFDVKD. The CDR3 nucleotides are TGTGCCACCAGTGACGCCAGGGACAGCGTTTTCGGCGAGCAGTACTTC. Its translation is CATSDARDSVFGEQYF.

This sequence joins TRBV15 and TRBJ1-2; D remains unclear. Trimming left V 5 bases short and J 7 bases short, with 23 bases between. Germline CDR1 is LNHNV and CDR2 is YYDKDF (reference sequence). The CDR3 has 16 amino acids. CDR3 nucleotides: TGTGCCACCAGCGCCAGCAGCCCCAGCGTGGTGGTTGGCTACACCTTC. Translated, it gives CATSASSPSVVVGYTF.

This clonotype has just a few counts. A single base separates this from a much larger clone, so it may be a read error. The rearrangement joins TRBV24-1 to TRBJ1-5; D is possibly TRBD1 (5 bases). Per the germline V gene, CDR1 is KGHDR and CDR2 is SFDVKD. The CDR3 is 14 amino acids. Trimming pared 2 bases from V and 4 bases from J, leaving 8 bases between. CDR3: CATSDWGDNQPQHF. Here the CDR3 DNA reads TGTGCCACCAGTGATTGGGGGGATAATCAGCCCCAGCATTTT.

Concerning this clonotype: A much more abundant neighbour one base away suggests this may be a read error. V gene TRBV10-3 combines with J gene TRBJ1-5; D is unresolved. Germline loops: CDR1 ENHRY, CDR2 SYGVKD. Between the trimmed V and J ends, which lost 6 bases and 0 bases, there was a span of 12 bases. CDR3 length equals 15 residues. The CDR3 bases are TGTGCCATCAGCCCGTCTAGGTTTAGCAATCAGCCCCAGCATTTT. It yields the protein CAISPSRFSNQPQHF.

In its sample, this clonotype was seen a few times. Since a much larger clone is just one base distant, this may be a read error. CDR3 sequence: CASSVTGQETQYF. The DNA for the CDR3 is TGTGCCAGCAGCGTCACAGGGCAAGAGACCCAGTACTTC. The chain employs TRBV11-2 and TRBJ2-5; a weak D match, TRBD1 (6 bases). This CDR3 is 13 amino acids long. Deletions cut 5 bases from V and 2 bases from J, with 9 bases between. CDR1 and CDR2 from the germline V gene are SGHAT and FQNNGV.

This clonotype was counted a few times. This chain connects TRBV20-1 to TRBJ1-5, with D perhaps TRBD1 (5 bases). The CDR3 contains 15 residues. Trimming removed 3 bases from V and 2 bases from J, with 14 bases in between. The V gene's germline CDR1 is DFQATT and CDR2 SNEGSKA (reference sequence). This CDR3 is CSASQGLGGNQPQHF. The CDR3 nucleotides read TGCAGTGCTAGTCAGGGCTTAGGTGGCAATCAGCCCCAGCATTTT.

As regards this clonotype: A read error may account for a junction end that differs from germline. The chain is built from TRBV14 and TRBJ1-1, with D maybe TRBD1 (6 bases). Germline assignment: CDR1 SGHDN and CDR2 FVKESK. The CDR3 loop spans 13 amino acids. The CDR3 nucleotides are TGCGCCAGCAGGCAAAACAGGGCCGGTGAAGCTTTCTTT. Amino acids: CASRQNRAGEAFF.

This clonotype has a count of ten or more. The chain recombines TRBV7-2 with TRBJ1-4; D gene unclear. The germline V gene has CDR1 SGHTA and CDR2 FQGNSA. Trimming removed 0 bases from V and 3 bases from J, with 8 bases in between. The CDR3 spans 15 residues. CDR3 nucleotide sequence: TGTGCCAGCAGCTTAGCTCCCGTCTCTAATGAAAAACTGTTTTTT. It specifies CASSLAPVSNEKLFF. Full variable domain (remainder filled in from reference TRBV7-2 and TRBJ1-4): GAGVSQSPSNKVTEKGKDVELRCDPISGHTALYWYRQSLGQGLEFLIYFQGNSAPDKSGLPSDRFSAERTGGSVSTLTIQRTQQEDSAVYLCASSLAPVSNEKLFFGSGTQLSVL.

A few counts support this clonotype. V is TRBV7-9 and J is TRBJ1-5, with D possibly being TRBD1 (5 bases). From germline, CDR1 is SEHNR and CDR2 FQNEAQ (reference sequence). V lost 2 bases, J lost 0 bases, and 11 bases lay in between. This CDR3 region has 16 residues. CDR3: CASSLRDGNSNQPQHF. DNA of the CDR3: TGTGCCAGCAGCTTAAGGGACGGGAATAGCAATCAGCCCCAGCATTTT.

The table lists this clonotype with a count of one. The V and J genes are TRBV10-3 and TRBJ2-5; 10 bases fit TRBD2. V gave up 6 bases and J gave up 5 bases; unmatched junction bases: 9. Germline loops: CDR1 ENHRY, CDR2 SYGVKD. This CDR3 comprises 15 residues. CDR3 residues: CAIRETSGLEETQYF. The CDR3 DNA sequence: TGTGCCATCAGGGAGACTAGCGGGCTGGAGGAGACCCAGTACTTC.

Concerning this clonotype itself: One junction end does not reproduce the germline sequence, and a read error may be involved. The rearrangement joins TRBV19 to TRBJ1-1, with D possibly TRBD1 on 5 matching bases. CDR3 size: 12 residues. Germline CDR1 is LNHDA and CDR2 is SQIVND (reference sequence). Here the CDR3 DNA reads TGTGGCAGTACAGGCCGGAACACTGAAGCTTTCTTT. Encoded protein: CGSTGRNTEAFF.